The T cell receptor (beta chain) described here comes from a study of identical twins. TCRdb processed the 5' RACE reads anew with MiXCR; each CDR3 protein has one entry. The table shows approximately 490,000 distinct CDR3 sequences, with approximately 20% occurring only once. The CDR3 runs to 18 residues. J lost 7 bases, V lost 6 bases, and 18 bases had no gene match. Germline lookup yields CDR1 LNHDA and CDR2 SQIVND (reference sequence). These data were also reused for a study on yellow fever vaccine responses in identical twins.

The specimen sequenced was CD4+ T cells sorted from blood. The TCR originated in a young woman in good health. The chain carries TRBV19 and TRBJ2-1; TRBD1 matches 10 bases. The CDR3 loop reads CASSPSDRGRLSGNEQFF. CDR3 nucleotide sequence: TGTGCCAGTAGCCCCAGCGACAGGGGGCGCCTTTCGGGGAATGAGCAGTTCTTC.